This T cell receptor (beta chain) was sequenced during a study of T cell responses to AZD1222 COVID-19 vaccine. General study results and limits: Dominant at 160-218 and 743-854, vaccine-associated CD4 TCRs also spanned spike. Epitopes outside B.1.351 and B.1.1.7 mutated regions reportedly drew nearly half of spike TCRs. White British people made up most donors, females outnumbered males, and clonal diversity was possibly underestimated. Spike-specific TCR breadth rose after two AZD1222 doses, and depth rose as well.

Only in-frame clones appear in the TCRdb table, and some are missing; sequencing was by immunoSEQ multiplex PCR. This repertoire shows 160,000 or so clones, 90% found once; its top ten account for around 1.5%. In the case of this clone: Its specificity is not known.

V trimming: 4 bases; J trimming: 6 bases; junction bases outside the gene matches: 22. Germline lookup yields CDR1 GTSNPN and CDR2 SVGIG (reference sequence). This CDR3 contains 18 residues. This clonotype was sampled from an adult who received the AZD1222 COVID-19 vaccine. The chain links TRBV30 to TRBJ2-7, with 9 bases aligning to TRBD2. The material was peripheral blood, obtained 28 days after the second AZD1222 dose. DNA for the CDR3: TGTGCCTGGACTCGATGGGGACTAGCTAGGTCAGGCGTTTTCGAGCAGTACTTC. The encoded protein is CAWTRWGLARSGVFEQYF. Filled out from reference TRBV30 and TRBJ2-7, the complete variable domain reads SQTIHQWPATLVQPVGSPLSLECTVEGTSNPNLYWYRQAAGRGLQLLFYSVGIGQISSEVPQNLSASRPQDRQFILSSKKLLLSDSGFYLCAWTRWGLARSGVFEQYFGPGTRLTVT.